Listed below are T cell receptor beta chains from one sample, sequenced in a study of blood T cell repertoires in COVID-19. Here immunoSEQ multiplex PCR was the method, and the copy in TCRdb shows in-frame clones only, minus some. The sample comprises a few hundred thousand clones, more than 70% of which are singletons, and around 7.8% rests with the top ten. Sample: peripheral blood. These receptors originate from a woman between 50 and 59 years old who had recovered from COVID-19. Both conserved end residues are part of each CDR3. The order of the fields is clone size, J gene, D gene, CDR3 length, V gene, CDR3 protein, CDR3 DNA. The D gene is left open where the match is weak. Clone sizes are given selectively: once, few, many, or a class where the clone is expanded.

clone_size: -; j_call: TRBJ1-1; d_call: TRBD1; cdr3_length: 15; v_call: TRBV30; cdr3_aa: CAWKEPGQGTAEAFF; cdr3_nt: TGTGCCTGGAAAGAACCCGGACAGGGGACGGCTGAAGCTTTCTTT
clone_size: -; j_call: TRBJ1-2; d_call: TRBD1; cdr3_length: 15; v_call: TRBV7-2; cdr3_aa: CASSSRGQGGYGYTF; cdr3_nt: TGTGCCAGCAGCTCCAGGGGGCAGGGAGGGTATGGCTACACCTTC
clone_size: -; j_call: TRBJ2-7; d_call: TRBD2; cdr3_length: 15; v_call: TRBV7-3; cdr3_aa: CASSLTSGIGYEQYF; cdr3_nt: TGTGCCAGCAGCCTAACTAGCGGAATAGGGTACGAGCAGTACTTC
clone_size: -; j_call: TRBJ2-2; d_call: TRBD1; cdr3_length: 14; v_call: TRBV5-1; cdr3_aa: CASSVDRDTGELFF; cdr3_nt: TGCGCCAGCAGCGTGGACAGGGACACCGGGGAGCTGTTTTTT
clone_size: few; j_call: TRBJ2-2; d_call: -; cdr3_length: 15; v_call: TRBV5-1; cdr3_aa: CASKRIQENTGELFF; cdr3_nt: TGCGCCAGCAAGAGGATACAGGAAAACACCGGGGAGCTGTTTTTT
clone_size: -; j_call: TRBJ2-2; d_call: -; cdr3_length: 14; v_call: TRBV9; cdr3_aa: CASSRGLNTGELFF; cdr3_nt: TGTGCCAGCAGCCGGGGGTTGAACACCGGGGAGCTGTTTTTT
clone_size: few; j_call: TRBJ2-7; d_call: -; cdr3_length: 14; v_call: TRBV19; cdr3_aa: CASSISTATYEQYF; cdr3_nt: TGTGCCAGTAGTATATCTACAGCCACCTACGAGCAGTACTTC
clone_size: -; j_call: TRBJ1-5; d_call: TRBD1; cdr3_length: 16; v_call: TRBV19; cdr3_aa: CASSISGQGGHQPQHF; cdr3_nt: TGTGCCAGTAGTATTTCCGGACAGGGAGGGCACCAGCCCCAGCATTTT
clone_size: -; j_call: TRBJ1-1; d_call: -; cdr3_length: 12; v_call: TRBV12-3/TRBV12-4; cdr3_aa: CASSATRIEAFF; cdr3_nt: TGTGCCAGCAGTGCGACTCGAATTGAAGCTTTCTTT
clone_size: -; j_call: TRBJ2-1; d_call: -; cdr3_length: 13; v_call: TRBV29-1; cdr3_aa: CSVGGSSYNEQFF; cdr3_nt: TGCAGCGTTGGAGGGAGTTCCTACAATGAGCAGTTCTTC
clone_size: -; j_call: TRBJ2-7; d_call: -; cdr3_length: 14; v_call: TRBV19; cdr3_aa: CASTPDSQINKQYF; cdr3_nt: TGTGCCAGTACCCCGGACAGCCAGATCAACAAGCAGTACTTC
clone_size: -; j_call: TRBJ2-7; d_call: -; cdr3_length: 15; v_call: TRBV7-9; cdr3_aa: CASSLGSRAGYEQYF; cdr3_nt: TGTGCCAGCAGCTTAGGGAGCAGGGCAGGCTACGAGCAGTACTTC
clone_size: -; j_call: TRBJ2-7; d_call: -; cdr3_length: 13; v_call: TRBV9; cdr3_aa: CASSAPQGYEQYF; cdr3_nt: TGTGCCAGCAGCGCCCCACAGGGTTACGAGCAGTACTTC
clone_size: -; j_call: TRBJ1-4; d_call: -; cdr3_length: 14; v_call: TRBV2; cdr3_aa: CASSVGGQDEKLFF; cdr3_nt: TGTGCCAGCAGTGTCGGGGGGCAGGATGAAAAACTGTTTTTT
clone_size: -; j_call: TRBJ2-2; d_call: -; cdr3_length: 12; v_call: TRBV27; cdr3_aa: CASRTRAGELFF; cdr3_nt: TGTGCCAGCCGAACTAGAGCCGGGGAGCTGTTTTTT
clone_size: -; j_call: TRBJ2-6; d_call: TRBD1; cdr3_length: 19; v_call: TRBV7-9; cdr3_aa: CASSFSRAGGAEGANVLTF; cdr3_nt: TGTGCCAGCAGCTTTTCCCGGGCAGGGGGCGCGGAAGGGGCCAACGTCCTGACTTTC
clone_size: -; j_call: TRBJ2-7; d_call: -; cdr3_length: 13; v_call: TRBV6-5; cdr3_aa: CASSYEGTNLQYF; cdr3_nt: TGTGCCAGCAGTTACGAGGGCACCAATCTGCAGTACTTC
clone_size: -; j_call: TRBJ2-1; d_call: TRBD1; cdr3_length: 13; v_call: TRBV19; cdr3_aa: CASKGQGLGRQFF; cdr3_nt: TGTGCCAGTAAAGGACAGGGACTGGGGCGGCAGTTCTTC
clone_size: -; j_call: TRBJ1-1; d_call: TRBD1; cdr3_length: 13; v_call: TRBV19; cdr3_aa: CASSGTANTEAFF; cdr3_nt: TGTGCCAGCTCCGGGACAGCGAACACTGAAGCTTTCTTT
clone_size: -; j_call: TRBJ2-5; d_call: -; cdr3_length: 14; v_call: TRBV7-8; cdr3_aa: CASSLAHGQETQYF; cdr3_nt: TGTGCCAGCAGCTTAGCGCACGGCCAAGAGACCCAGTACTTC
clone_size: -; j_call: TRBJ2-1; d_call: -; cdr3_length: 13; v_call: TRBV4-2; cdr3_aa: CASSQDYGGEQFF; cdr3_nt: TGTGCCAGCAGCCAAGACTATGGTGGTGAGCAGTTCTTC
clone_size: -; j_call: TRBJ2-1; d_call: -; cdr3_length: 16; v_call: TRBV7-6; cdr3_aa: CASSSRLGALYNEQFF; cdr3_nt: TGTGCCAGCAGCTCCCGTTTAGGGGCCCTATACAATGAGCAGTTCTTC
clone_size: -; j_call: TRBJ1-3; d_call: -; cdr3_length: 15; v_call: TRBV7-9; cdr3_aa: CASSYGALSGNTIYF; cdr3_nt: TGTGCCAGCAGCTATGGGGCCCTCTCTGGAAACACCATATATTTT
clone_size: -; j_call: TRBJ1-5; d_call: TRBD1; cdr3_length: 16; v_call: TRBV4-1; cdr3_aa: CASSPAPQGVNQPQHF; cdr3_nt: TGCGCCAGCAGCCCGGCCCCGCAGGGGGTCAATCAGCCCCAGCATTTT
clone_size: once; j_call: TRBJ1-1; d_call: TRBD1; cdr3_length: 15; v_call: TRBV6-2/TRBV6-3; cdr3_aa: CASSRQDRGRTEAFF; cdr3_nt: TGTGCCAGCAGTCGCCAAGACAGGGGACGGACTGAAGCTTTCTTT
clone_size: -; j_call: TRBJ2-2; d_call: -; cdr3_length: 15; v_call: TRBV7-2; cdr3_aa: CASSLERMRTGELFF; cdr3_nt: TGTGCCAGCAGCCTAGAGAGAATGAGGACCGGGGAGCTGTTTTTT
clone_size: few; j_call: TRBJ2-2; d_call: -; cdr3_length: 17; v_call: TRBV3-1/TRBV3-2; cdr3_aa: CASSQEGADINTGELFF; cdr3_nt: TGTGCCAGCAGCCAAGAGGGGGCGGATATTAACACCGGGGAGCTGTTTTTT
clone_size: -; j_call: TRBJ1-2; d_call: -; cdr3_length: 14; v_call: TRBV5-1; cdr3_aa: CASRASLASDGYTF; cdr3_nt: TGCGCCAGCAGAGCGTCCTTGGCCTCTGATGGCTACACCTTC
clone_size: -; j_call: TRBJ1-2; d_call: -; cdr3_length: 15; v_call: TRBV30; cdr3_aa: CAWSVLLLSEYGYTF; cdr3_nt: TGTGCCTGGAGTGTACTTCTCCTTTCGGAGTATGGCTACACCTTC
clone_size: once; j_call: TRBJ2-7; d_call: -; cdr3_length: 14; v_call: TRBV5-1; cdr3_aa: CASSLDSRNYEQYF; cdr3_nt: TGCGCCAGCAGCTTGGATTCTAGAAACTACGAGCAGTACTTC
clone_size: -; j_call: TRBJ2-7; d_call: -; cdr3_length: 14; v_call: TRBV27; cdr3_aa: CASSSTGFFDEQYF; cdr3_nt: TGTGCCAGCAGTTCCACAGGGTTCTTCGACGAGCAGTACTTC
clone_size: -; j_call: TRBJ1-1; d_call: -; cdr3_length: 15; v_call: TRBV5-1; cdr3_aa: CASSLAQGLGTEAFF; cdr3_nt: TGCGCCAGCAGCTTGGCCCAGGGGCTCGGCACTGAAGCTTTCTTT
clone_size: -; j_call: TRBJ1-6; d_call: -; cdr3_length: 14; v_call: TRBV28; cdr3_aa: CASIQPGGGSPLHF; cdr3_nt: TGTGCCAGCATACAACCGGGGGGAGGCTCACCCCTCCACTTT
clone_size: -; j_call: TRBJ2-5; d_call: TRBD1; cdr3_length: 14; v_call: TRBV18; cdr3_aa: CASSRTGAQETQYF; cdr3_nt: TGTGCCAGCTCACGAACAGGGGCCCAAGAGACCCAGTACTTC
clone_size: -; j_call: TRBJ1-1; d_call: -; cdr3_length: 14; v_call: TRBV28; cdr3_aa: CASSLASWLNEAFF; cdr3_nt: TGTGCCAGCAGTTTGGCTTCTTGGTTAAATGAAGCTTTCTTT
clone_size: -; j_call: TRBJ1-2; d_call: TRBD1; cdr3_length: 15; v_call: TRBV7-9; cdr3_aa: CASSHQGGAGYGYTF; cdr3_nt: TGTGCCAGCAGCCATCAAGGGGGCGCGGGCTATGGCTACACCTTC
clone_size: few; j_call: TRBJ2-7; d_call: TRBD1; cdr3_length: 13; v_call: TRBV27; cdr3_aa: CASSRGTGYEQYF; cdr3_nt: TGTGCCAGCAGTAGAGGGACAGGCTACGAGCAGTACTTC
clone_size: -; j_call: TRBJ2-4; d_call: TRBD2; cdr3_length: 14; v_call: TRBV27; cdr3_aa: CASRRSGGSDIQYF; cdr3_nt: TGTGCCAGCAGACGAAGCGGGGGGTCTGACATTCAGTACTTC
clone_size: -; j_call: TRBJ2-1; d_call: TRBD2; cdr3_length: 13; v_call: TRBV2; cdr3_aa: CASSGGGYNEQFF; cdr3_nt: TGTGCCAGCAGTGGGGGGGGATACAATGAGCAGTTCTTC